This T cell receptor (beta chain) stems from a study (dated by TCRdb to the mid-2010s). About the full investigation: The study set out to test whether tumor-infiltrating Tregs in breast cancer get recruited from blood Tregs or are instead converted in situ from other CD4+ T cell subsets. Broader findings and caveats from the paper: The TCR alpha and beta sequences of tumor-infiltrating Tregs showed the greatest overlap with tumor naive CD4+ T cells, followed by blood naive CD4+ T cells. Tumor memory CD4+ T cell TCR gene usage was found to cluster with blood and lymph node memory CD4+ cells and with lymph node naive CD4+ cells. The larger-cohort validation was restricted to a single TCR beta V-J rearrangement rather than whole repertoires.

The CDR3, cysteine through phenylalanine, is 11 amino acids long. Only the CDR3 DNA stays, 33 bases, in frame from base 1. The germline ends are 10 bases apart after V is trimmed by 4 bases and J by 7 bases. CDR1 is given as SQVTM and CDR2 as ANQGSEA, both from the germline V gene. Full-length TCR variable regions were amplified by 5' RACE PCR using constant-region reverse primers, and then by semi-nested PCR using Nested Universal Primer A. Using the ReliaPrep RNA Cell Miniprep System, total RNA was extracted, and the SMARTer RACE 5'/3' Kit was then used to reverse transcribe the RNA into 5'RACE-ready cDNA. Multiplex adaptors were used to barcode the full-length TCR alpha and beta libraries, which were then sequenced on an Illumina MiSeq. The paper's data handling went like this. For each of nine subset-tissue groups, sequencing data from the five patients were pooled, and the groups were then compared using unsupervised clustering of TCR gene usage. The Morisita-Horn index, with shared sequences weighted by their contribution to each repertoire, was used to calculate repertoire similarity. The raw public data were reprocessed by TCRdb itself: fastp quality trimming at Q25, MiXCR clonotype calling, in-frame beta chains only. Duplicate CDR3 protein sequences are folded into a single record with the most common DNA and genes. What appears here as the V and J calls and clone size reflects TCRdb's work, not the paper's. For this sample the table gives roughly 50,000 distinct CDR3 sequences, of which around 24% were detected only once. In total, the top ten clones hold 3.2% of the sample.

The Miltenyi Naive CD4+ T Cell Isolation kit was used to purify naive CD4+ T cells, and CD25 microbeads were used to remove Tregs. Tregs, naive and memory CD4+ T cells from tumor, blood and ipsilateral draining lymph nodes of roughly 5 breast cancer patients underwent full-length TCR alpha and beta sequencing. Tumor tissue, along with lymph nodes from ipsilateral axillary dissection, was perfused with PBS, minced, and then digested using collagenase I and hyaluronidase. Sorted cell populations were confirmed by FACS to exceed 90% purity. Remarks on this clonotype: This receptor's antigen is unknown. No much larger clone exists at a distance of one base, and base qualities are not known.

Sequencing was done on a sample of tumor-infiltrating naive CD4+ T cells sorted from the breast tumor. Sample cell subset or site, as interpreted from the label and publication: naive CD4+ T cells, CD4+CD45RA+CD25-. The TCR was taken from a female donor with breast cancer. The rearranged chain carries TRBV29-1 and TRBJ1-1, with the D segment identity uncertain. The bases read TGCAGCGTTGGGGCTGGCAGTGAAGCTTTCTTT. Translated, it reads CSVGAGSEAFF.